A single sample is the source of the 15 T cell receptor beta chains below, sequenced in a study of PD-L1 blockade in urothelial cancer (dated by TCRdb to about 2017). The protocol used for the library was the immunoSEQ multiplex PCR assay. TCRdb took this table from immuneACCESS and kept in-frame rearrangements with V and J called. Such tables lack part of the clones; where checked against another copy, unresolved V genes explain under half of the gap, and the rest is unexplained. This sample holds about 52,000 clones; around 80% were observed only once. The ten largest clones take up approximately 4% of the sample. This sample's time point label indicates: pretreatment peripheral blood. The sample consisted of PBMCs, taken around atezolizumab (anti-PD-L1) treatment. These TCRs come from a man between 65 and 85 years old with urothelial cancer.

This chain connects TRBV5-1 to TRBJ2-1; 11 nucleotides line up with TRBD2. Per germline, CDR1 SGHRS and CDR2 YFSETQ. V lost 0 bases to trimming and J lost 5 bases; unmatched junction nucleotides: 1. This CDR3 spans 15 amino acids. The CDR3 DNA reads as TGCGCCAGCAGCTTGGAGGGACTAGCGGACAATGAGCAGTTCTTC. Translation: CASSLEGLADNEQFF. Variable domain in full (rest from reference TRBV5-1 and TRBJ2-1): KAGVTQTPRYLIKTRGQQVTLSCSPISGHRSVSWYQQTPGQGLQFLFEYFSETQRNKGNFPGRFSGRQFSNSRSEMNVSTLELGDSALYLCASSLEGLADNEQFFGPGTRLTVL.

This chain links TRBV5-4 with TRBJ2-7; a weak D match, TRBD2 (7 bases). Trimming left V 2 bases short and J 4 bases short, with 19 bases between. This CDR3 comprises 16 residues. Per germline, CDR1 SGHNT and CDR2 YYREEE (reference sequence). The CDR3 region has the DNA TGTGCCAGCAGCTTTCCTGGGGAGGGGGGGAGATACGAGCAGTACTTC. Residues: CASSFPGEGGRYEQYF.

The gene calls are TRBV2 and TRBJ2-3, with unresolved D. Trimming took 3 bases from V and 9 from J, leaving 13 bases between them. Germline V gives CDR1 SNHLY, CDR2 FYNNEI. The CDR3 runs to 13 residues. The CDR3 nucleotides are TGTGCCAGCAGTGAGTTCCGTATAGAGACGCAGTATTTT. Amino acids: CASSEFRIETQYF.

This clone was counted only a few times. The CDR3 nucleotides read TGTGCCAGCAGCCCTGGACAGCAGAACACTGAAGCTTTCTTT. It translates to CASSPGQQNTEAFF. J is TRBJ1-1 and V is TRBV4-2; D might be TRBD1 (6 bases). Germline V gene sequence: CDR1 LGHNA, CDR2 YNFKEQ. Trimming took 4 bases from V and 1 from J, leaving 10 bases between them. The CDR3 is 14 amino acids.

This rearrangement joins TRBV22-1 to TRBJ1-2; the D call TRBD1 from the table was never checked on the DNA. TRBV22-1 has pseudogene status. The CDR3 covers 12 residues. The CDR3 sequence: CPRRDRAYGYTF. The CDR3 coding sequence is TGCCCCAGACGTGACAGGGCCTATGGCTACACCTTC.

Here the CDR3 reads CASSPGSLLTDTQYF. For the CDR3, the DNA is TGCGCCAGCAGCCCAGGGTCTCTGCTCACAGATACGCAGTATTTT. V gene TRBV4-1 combines with J gene TRBJ2-3; D is perhaps TRBD1 (5 bases). The germline V gene encodes CDR1 MGHRA and CDR2 YSYEKL. V shed 4 bases and J shed 2 bases, with 13 bases lying between them. The CDR3 consists of 15 residues.

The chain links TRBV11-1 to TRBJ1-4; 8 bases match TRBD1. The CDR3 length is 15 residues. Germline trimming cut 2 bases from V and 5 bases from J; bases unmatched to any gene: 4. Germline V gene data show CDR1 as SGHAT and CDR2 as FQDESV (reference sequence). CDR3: CASSLRQGRNEKLFF. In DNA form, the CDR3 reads TGTGCCAGCAGCTTACGACAGGGGAGAAATGAAAAACTGTTTTTT.

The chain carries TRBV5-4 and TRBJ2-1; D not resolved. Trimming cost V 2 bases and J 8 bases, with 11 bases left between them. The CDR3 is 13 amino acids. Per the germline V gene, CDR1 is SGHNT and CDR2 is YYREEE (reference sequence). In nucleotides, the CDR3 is TGTGCCAGCAGCTTTTCTAGTAATGATGAGCAGTTCTTC. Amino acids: CASSFSSNDEQFF.

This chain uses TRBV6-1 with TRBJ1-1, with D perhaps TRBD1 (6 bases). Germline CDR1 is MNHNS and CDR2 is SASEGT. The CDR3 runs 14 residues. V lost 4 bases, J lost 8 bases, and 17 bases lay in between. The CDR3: CASSVKQGPTEAFF. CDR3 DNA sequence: TGTGCCAGCAGTGTAAAACAGGGACCGACCGAAGCTTTCTTT.

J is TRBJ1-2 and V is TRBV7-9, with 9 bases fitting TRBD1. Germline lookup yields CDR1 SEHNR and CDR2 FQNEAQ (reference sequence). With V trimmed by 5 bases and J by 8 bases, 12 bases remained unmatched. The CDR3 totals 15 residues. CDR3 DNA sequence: TGTGCCAGCAGCGCCGGGACAGGGAGATTGGGCGGCTACACCTTC. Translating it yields CASSAGTGRLGGYTF.

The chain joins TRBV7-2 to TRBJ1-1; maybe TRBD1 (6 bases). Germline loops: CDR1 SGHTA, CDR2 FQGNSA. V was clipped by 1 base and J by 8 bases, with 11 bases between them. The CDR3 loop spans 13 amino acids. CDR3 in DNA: TGTGCCAGCAGCTTAGGGCTAGACAGGGAAGCTTTCTTT. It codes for CASSLGLDREAFF.

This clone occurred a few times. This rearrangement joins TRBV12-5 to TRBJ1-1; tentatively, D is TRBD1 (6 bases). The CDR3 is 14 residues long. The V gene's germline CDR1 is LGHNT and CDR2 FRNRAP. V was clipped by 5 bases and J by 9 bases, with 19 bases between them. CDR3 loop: CASGQRQVGVQAFF. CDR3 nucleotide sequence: TGTGCTAGTGGTCAAAGACAGGTGGGGGTTCAAGCTTTCTTT.

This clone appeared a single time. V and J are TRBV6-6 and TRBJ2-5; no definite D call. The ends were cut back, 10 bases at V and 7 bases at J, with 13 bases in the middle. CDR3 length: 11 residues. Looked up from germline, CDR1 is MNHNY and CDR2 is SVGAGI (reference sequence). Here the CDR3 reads CANGSLGTQYF. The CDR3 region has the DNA TGTGCCAATGGCAGTCTTGGGACCCAGTACTTC.

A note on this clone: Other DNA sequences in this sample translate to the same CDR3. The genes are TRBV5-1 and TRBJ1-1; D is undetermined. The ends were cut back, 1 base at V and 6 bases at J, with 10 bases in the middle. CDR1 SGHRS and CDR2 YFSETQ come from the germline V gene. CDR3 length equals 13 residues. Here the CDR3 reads CASSLSSVAEAFF. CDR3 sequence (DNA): TGCGCCAGCAGCTTGTCCTCTGTTGCTGAAGCTTTCTTT.

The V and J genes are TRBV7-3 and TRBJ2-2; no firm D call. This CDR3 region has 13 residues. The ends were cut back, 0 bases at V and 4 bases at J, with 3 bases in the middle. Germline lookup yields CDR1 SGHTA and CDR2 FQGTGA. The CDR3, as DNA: TGTGCCAGCAGCTTAACCGGCACCGGGGAGCTGTTTTTT. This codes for CASSLTGTGELFF. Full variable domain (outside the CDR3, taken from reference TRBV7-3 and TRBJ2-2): GAGVSQTPSNKVTEKGKYVELRCDPISGHTALYWYRQSLGQGPEFLIYFQGTGAADDSGLPNDRFFAVRPEGSVSTLKIQRTERGDSAVYLCASSLTGTGELFFGEGSRLTVL.